The source of this T cell receptor (beta chain) is a study of cytomegalovirus exposure and HLA in healthy donors. Germline values: CDR1 LNHDA, CDR2 SQIVND (reference sequence). With 4 bases clipped from V and 4 bases from J, the junction kept 2 bases outside the gene matches. This CDR3 contains 13 residues. The PCR was carried out with 60 Vbeta primers and 13 Jbeta primers. Generated by immunoSEQ multiplex PCR, the TCRdb table keeps only in-frame clones and is missing some. Here the sample spans over 70,000 clones, less than 80% being singletons. The origin of this receptor is a male donor in good health and CMV-seronegative. J is TRBJ2-3 and V is TRBV19; 7 bases are a match to TRBD2. The sequenced sample consisted of PBMCs. CDR3 in DNA: TGTGCCAGTAGTAGGGGACTACCAGATACGCAGTATTTT. Translating it yields CASSRGLPDTQYF.